This T cell receptor (beta chain) appears in the sequencing data of a study of human CD8 memory T cell subsets. Remarks on this clonotype: Antigen unknown.

Study results and limitations: Stem-like memory and precursor exhausted T cells were similarly highly diverse; effector memory cells were not.

Making the TCR beta libraries relied on UMI-labeled 5' RACE. TCRdb reanalyzed the 5' RACE reads, giving one entry per CDR3 protein sequence and no DNA. The table gives around 7,300 distinct CDR3 sequences; the top ten clones make up less than 25% of it. Total CD8+ T cells were enriched by a separation that was negative and magnetic. The germline V gene has CDR1 SNHLY and CDR2 FYNNEI. This CDR3 comprises 14 residues. The sequenced material came from CD8+ T cells from PBMCs. The chain couples TRBV2 to TRBJ2-7; the TCRdb call, TRBD1, lacks DNA for checking. The TCR originated in a human donor in good health. The CDR3: CASSETGLGGEQYF.